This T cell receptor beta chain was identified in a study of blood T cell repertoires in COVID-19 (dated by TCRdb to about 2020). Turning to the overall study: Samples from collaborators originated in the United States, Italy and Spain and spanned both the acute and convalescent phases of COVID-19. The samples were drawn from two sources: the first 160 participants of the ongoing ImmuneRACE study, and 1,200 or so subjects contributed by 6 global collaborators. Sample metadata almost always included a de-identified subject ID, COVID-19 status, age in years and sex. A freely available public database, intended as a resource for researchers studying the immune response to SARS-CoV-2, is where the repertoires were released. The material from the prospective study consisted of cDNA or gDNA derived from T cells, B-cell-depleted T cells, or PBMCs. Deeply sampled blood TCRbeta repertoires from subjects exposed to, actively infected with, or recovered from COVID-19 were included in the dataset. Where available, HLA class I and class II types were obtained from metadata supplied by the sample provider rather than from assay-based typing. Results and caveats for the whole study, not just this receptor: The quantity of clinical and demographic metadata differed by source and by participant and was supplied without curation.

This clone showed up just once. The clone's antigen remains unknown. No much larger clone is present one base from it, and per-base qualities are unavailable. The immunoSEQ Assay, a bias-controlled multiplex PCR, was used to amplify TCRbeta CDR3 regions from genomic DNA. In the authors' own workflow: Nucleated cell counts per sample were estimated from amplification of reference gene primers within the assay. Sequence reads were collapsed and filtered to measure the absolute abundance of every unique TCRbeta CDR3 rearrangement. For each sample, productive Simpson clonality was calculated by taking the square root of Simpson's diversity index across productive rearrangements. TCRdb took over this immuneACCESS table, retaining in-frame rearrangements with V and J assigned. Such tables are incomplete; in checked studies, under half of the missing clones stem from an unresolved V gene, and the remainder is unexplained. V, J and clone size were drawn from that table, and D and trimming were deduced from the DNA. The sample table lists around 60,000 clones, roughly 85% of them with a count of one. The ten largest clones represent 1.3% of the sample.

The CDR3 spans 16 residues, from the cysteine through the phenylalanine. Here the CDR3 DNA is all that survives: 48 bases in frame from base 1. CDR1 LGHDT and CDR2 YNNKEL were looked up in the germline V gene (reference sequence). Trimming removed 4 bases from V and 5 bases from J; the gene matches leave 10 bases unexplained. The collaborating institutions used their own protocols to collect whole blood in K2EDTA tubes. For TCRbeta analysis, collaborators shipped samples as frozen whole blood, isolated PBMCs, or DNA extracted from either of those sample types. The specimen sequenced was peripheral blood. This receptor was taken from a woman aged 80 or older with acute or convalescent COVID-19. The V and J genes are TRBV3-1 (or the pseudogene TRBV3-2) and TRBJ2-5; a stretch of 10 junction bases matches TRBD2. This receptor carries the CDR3 CASSLSSGGVPETQYF. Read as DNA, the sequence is TGTGCCAGCAGCCTCTCTAGCGGGGGAGTGCCGGAGACCCAGTACTTC.